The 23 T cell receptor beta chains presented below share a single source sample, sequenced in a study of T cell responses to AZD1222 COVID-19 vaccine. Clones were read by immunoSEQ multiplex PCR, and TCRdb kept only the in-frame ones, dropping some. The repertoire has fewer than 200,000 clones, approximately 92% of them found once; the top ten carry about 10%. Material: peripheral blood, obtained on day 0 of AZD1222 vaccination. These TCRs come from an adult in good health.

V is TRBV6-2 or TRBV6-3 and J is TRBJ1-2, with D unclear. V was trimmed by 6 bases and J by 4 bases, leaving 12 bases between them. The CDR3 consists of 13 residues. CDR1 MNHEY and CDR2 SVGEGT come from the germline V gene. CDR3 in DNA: TGTGCCAGCAGCTATGGGAGGGTCTATGGCTACACCTTC. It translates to CASSYGRVYGYTF.

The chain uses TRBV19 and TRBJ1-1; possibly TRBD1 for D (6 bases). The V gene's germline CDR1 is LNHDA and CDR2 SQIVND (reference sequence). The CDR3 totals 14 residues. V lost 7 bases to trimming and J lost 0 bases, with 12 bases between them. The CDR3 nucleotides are TGTGCCAGTACCCCAGACAGGATGAACACTGAAGCTTTCTTT. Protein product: CASTPDRMNTEAFF.

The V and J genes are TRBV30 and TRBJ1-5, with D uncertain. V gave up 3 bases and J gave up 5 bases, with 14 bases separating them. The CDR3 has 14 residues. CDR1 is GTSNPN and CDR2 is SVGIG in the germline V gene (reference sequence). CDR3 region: CAWSAIGRDQPQHF. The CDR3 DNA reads TGTGCCTGGAGCGCCATAGGGAGAGATCAGCCCCAGCATTTT.

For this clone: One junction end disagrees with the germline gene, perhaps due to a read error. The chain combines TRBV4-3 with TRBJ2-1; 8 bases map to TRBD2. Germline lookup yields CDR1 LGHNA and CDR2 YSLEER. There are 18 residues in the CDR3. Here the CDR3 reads CASRQDAGGPRGASEQFF. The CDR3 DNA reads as TGCGCCAGCAGGCAAGATGCGGGGGGTCCTAGGGGTGCGAGTGAGCAGTTCTTC.

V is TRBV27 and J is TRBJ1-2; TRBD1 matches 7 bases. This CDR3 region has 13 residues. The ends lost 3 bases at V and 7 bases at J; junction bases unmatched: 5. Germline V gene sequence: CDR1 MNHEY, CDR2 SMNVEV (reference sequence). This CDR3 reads CASSFQGGGGYTF. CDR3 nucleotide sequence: TGTGCCAGCAGTTTTCAGGGGGGTGGTGGCTACACCTTC.

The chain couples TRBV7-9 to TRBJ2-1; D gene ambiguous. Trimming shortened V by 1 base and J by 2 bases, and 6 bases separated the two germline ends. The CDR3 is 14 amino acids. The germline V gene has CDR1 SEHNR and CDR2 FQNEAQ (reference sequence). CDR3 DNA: TGTGCCAGCAGCTTAGTGGGCCCCTACAATGAGCAGTTCTTC. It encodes CASSLVGPYNEQFF.

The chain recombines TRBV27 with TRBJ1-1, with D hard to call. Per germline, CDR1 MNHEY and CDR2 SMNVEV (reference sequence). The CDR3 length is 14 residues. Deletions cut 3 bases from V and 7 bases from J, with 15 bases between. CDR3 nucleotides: TGTGCCAGCAGTTTCGCGGCGAGGGCCATTGAAGCTTTCTTT. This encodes CASSFAARAIEAFF.

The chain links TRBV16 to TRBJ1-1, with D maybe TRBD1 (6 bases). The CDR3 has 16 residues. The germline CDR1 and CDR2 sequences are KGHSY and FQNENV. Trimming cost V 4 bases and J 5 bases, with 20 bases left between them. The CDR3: CASSRHIQGRGTEAFF. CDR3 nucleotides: TGTGCCAGCAGCCGCCATATACAGGGACGAGGAACTGAAGCTTTCTTT.

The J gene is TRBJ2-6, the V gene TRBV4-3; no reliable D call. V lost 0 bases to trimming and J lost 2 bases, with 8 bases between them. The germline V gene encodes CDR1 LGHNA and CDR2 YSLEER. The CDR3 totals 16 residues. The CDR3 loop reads CASSQDNVAGANVLTF. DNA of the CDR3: TGCGCCAGCAGCCAAGATAACGTTGCTGGGGCCAACGTCCTGACTTTC.

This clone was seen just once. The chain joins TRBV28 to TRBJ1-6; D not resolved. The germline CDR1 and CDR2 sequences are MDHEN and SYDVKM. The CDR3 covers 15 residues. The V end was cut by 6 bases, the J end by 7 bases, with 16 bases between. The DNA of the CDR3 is TGTGCCAGCAGCACCTTTTGGGAGAAAAATTCACCCCTCCACTTT. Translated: CASSTFWEKNSPLHF.

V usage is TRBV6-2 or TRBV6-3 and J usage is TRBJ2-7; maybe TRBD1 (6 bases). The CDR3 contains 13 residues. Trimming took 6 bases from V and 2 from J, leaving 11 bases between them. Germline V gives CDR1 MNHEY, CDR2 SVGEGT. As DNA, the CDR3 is TGTGCCAGCAGCCTCAGGGGCCCCTACGAGCAGTACGTC. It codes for CASSLRGPYEQYV.

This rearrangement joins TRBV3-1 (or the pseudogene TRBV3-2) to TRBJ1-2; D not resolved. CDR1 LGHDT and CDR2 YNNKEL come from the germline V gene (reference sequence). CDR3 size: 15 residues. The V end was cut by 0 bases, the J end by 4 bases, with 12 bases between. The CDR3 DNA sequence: TGTGCCAGCAGCCAAGATGGAGGAGATTTCTATGGCTACACCTTC. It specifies CASSQDGGDFYGYTF.

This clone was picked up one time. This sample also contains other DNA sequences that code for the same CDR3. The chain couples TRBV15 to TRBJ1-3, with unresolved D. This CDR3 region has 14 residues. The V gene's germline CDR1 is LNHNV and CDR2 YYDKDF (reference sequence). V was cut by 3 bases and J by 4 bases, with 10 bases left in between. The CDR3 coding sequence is TGTGCCACCAGCAGGGATTTGGGAGGAAACACCATATATTTT. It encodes CATSRDLGGNTIYF. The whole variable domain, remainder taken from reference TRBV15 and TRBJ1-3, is DAMVIQNPRYQVTQFGKPVTLSCSQTLNHNVMYWYQQKSSQAPKLLFHYYDKDFNNEADTPDNFQSRRPNTSFCFLDIRSPGLGDTAMYLCATSRDLGGNTIYFGEGSWLTVV.

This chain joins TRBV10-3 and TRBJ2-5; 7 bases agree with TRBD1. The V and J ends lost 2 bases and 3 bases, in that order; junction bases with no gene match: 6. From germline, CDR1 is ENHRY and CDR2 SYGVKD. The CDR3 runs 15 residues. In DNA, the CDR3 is TGTGCCATCAGTGAGCTTCCCGGGACAGAAGAGACCCAGTACTTC. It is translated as CAISELPGTEETQYF.

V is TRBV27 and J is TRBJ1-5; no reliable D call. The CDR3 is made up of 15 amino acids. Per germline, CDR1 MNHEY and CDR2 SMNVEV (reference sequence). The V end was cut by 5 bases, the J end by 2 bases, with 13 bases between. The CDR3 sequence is CASSPQWSRNQPQHF. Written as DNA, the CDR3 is TGTGCCAGCAGTCCCCAGTGGAGTCGCAATCAGCCCCAGCATTTT.

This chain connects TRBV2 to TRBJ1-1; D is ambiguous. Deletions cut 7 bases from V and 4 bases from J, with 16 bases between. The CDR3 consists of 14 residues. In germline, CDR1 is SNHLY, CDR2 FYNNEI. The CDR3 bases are TGTGCCAGCAAGTCCAGTCCTCCGGTCACTGAAGCTTTCTTT. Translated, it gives CASKSSPPVTEAFF. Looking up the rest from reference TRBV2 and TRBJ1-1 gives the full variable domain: EPEVTQTPSHQVTQMGQEVILRCVPISNHLYFYWYRQILGQKVEFLVSFYNNEISEKSEIFDDQFSVERPDGSNFTLKIRSTKLEDSAMYFCASKSSPPVTEAFFGQGTRLTVV.

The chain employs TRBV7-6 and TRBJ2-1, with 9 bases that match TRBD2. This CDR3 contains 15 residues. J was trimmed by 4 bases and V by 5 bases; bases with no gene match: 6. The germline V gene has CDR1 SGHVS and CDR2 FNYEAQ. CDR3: CASSRSGRNYNEQFF. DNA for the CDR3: TGTGCCAGCAGCCGCAGCGGGAGGAATTACAATGAGCAGTTCTTC. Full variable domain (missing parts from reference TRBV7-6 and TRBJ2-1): GAGVSQSPRYKVTKRGQDVALRCDPISGHVSLYWYRQALGQGPEFLTYFNYEAQQDKSGLPNDRFSAERPEGSISTLTIQRTEQRDSAMYRCASSRSGRNYNEQFFGPGTRLTVL.

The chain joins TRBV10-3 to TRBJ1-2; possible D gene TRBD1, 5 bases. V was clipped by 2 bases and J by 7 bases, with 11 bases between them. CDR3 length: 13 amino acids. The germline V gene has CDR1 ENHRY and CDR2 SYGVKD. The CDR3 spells CAISEQGQVGYTF. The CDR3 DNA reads TGTGCCATCAGTGAGCAGGGTCAGGTTGGCTACACCTTC.

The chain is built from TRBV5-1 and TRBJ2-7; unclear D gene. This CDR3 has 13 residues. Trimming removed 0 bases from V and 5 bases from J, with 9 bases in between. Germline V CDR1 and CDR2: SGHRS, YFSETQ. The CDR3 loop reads CASSLGPRDEQYF. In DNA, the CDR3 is TGCGCCAGCAGCTTGGGGCCGAGAGACGAGCAGTACTTC.

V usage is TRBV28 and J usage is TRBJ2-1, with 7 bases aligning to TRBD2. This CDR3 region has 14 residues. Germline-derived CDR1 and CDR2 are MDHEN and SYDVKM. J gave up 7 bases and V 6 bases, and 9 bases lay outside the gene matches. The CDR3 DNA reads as TGTGCCAGCAGGAATAGCGGGTCAAGGAATGAGCAGTTCTTC. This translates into CASRNSGSRNEQFF.

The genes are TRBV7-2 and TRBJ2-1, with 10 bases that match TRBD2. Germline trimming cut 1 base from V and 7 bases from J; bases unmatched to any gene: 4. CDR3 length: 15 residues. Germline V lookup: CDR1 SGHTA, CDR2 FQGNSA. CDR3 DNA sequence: TGTGCCAGCAGCTTAGAGTCTAGCGGGGGTAATGAGCAGTTCTTC. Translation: CASSLESSGGNEQFF.

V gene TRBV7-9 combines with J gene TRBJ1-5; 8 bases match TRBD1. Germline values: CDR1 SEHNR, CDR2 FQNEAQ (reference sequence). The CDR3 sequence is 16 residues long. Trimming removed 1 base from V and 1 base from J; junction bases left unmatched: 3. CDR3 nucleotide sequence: TGTGCCAGCAGCTTAGGGACAGGGCCAAGCAATCAGCCCCAGCATTTT. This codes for CASSLGTGPSNQPQHF.

The CDR3 DNA reads as TGCGCCAGCAGCCACGGACTCGGGGTGAACACTGAAGCTTTCTTT. As protein: CASSHGLGVNTEAFF. The genes are TRBV10-2 and TRBJ1-1; D is undetermined. The V end was cut by 6 bases, the J end by 0 bases, with 14 bases between. The V gene's germline CDR1 is WSHSY and CDR2 SAAADI. CDR3 length: 15 amino acids.